Following are 15 T cell receptor beta chains from one sample sequenced in a study of T cells in Graves' hyperthyroidism and ophthalmopathy (dated by TCRdb to 2018 to 2020). The method behind the library was multiplex PCR. The data were produced on an Illumina HiSeq 2000. TCR beta CDR3 regions were amplified from RNA transcripts. A first-round RT-PCR of the TCR CDR3 used the HTBI primer set with the Qiagen OneStep RT-PCR kit. TCRdb reprocessing: public reads trimmed at Q25 with fastp, clones called with MiXCR, in-frame beta chains kept. Rows with one shared CDR3 protein collapse into an entry with the most common genes and DNA. This sample comprises approximately 400,000 distinct CDR3 sequences, less than 20% of them detected only once. The top ten clones comprise roughly 15% of the sample. The sequenced sample consisted of blood. The receptors come from a woman aged 18-29 years with Graves' hyperthyroidism.

The CDR3: CASSYQLGGGRPAFF. CDR3 nucleotide sequence: TGTGCCAGCAGTTACCAGCTCGGCGGGGGTCGCCCGGCTTTCTTT. The chain joins TRBV2 to TRBJ1-1, with D possibly matching TRBD1 (5 bases). The length of the CDR3 is 15 residues. Germline V gene lookup returns CDR1 SNHLY and CDR2 FYNNEI. V lost 5 bases, J lost 11 bases, and 24 bases lay in between.

A few counts support this clonotype. V gene TRBV11-2 combines with J gene TRBJ2-3, with 7 bases fitting TRBD1. V was pared by 5 bases and J by 1 base, with 12 bases of the junction left unmatched. The CDR3 sequence is 17 residues long. Germline V CDR1 and CDR2: SGHAT, FQNNGV. The CDR3 DNA follows: TGTGCCAGCAGCCAAAAAGGGTCCGGACAGGGCACAGATACGCAGTATTTT. Translating gives CASSQKGSGQGTDTQYF. Supplemented by reference TRBV11-2 and TRBJ2-3, the full variable domain reads EAGVAQSPRYKIIEKRQSVAFWCNPISGHATLYWYQQILGQGPKLLIQFQNNGVVDDSQLPKDRFSAERLKGVDSTLKIQPAKLEDSAVYLCASSQKGSGQGTDTQYFGPGTRLTVL.

The chain employs TRBV5-1 and TRBJ2-1, with TRBD2 identical over 16 bases. CDR1 and CDR2 (germline): SGHRS, YFSETQ. The trim removed 9 bases at V and 4 bases at J, leaving 10 bases unmatched. The CDR3 loop spans 17 amino acids. This CDR3 is CATRRGLAGGSYNEQFF. CDR3 nucleotide sequence: TGCGCCACCAGACGGGGACTAGCGGGAGGGAGTTACAATGAGCAGTTCTTC.

This clonotype has a count of ten or more. This rearrangement joins TRBV10-3 to TRBJ2-3, with 8 bases fitting TRBD2. This CDR3 region has 17 residues. With V trimmed by 4 bases and J by 2 bases, 11 bases remained unmatched. CDR1 is ENHRY, CDR2 SYGVKD, per germline. CDR3 coding DNA: TGTGCCATCAGTGGATTGGGCGGGGGGACCCCCACAGATACGCAGTATTTT. It is translated as CAISGLGGGTPTDTQYF.

This clonotype has a count of ten or more. V gene TRBV6-1 combines with J gene TRBJ2-1, with D perhaps TRBD2 (5 bases). Trimming left V 6 bases short and J 3 bases short, with 15 bases between. The CDR3 runs 15 residues. Germline loops: CDR1 MNHNS, CDR2 SASEGT. The CDR3 DNA follows: TGTGCCAGCAGATCGGACTTATCCTACTACAATGAGCAGTTCTTC. This encodes CASRSDLSYYNEQFF.

The sample holds many counts of this clonotype. V gene TRBV20-1 combines with J gene TRBJ1-5; D not resolved. Looked up from germline, CDR1 is DFQATT and CDR2 is SNEGSKA (reference sequence). The V gene lost 1 base and the J gene lost 0 bases, with 7 bases spanning the gap. CDR3 length equals 14 residues. CDR3 protein: CSARGVYSNQPQHF. As DNA, the CDR3 is TGCAGTGCTAGAGGAGTCTATAGCAATCAGCCCCAGCATTTT.

The gene calls are TRBV9 and TRBJ1-3, with 10 nucleotides matching TRBD1. V shed 2 bases and J 0 bases; nucleotides not matched to a gene: 8. The CDR3 extends over 18 amino acids. Per germline, CDR1 SGDLS and CDR2 YYNGEE. In DNA form, the CDR3 reads TGTGCCAGCAGCGTGGACGGGACAGGGGCCATCTCTGGAAACACCATATATTTT. The encoded protein is CASSVDGTGAISGNTIYF.

In this sample, this clonotype turned up a few times. The chain links TRBV7-9 to TRBJ1-1, with D perhaps matching TRBD1 (5 bases). The V and J ends lost 5 bases and 3 bases respectively, with 19 bases between them. CDR1 and CDR2 (germline): SEHNR, FQNEAQ (reference sequence). The CDR3 has 16 residues. Written as DNA, the CDR3 is TGTGCCAGCAGCGTTGGACACGCTTGGGGGGACACTGAAGCTTTCTTT. Its protein is CASSVGHAWGDTEAFF. The variable domain in full, completed from reference TRBV7-9 and TRBJ1-1, reads DTGVSQNPRHKITKRGQNVTFRCDPISEHNRLYWYRQTLGQGPEFLTYFQNEAQLEKSRLLSDRFSAERPKGSFSTLEIQRTEQGDSAMYLCASSVGHAWGDTEAFFGQGTRLTVV.

In this sample, this clonotype turned up a few times. This chain links TRBV6-4 with TRBJ2-5, with 7 bases lining up with TRBD1. Germline V CDR1 and CDR2: MRHNA, SNTAGT. The CDR3 has 12 amino acids. The V gene end was trimmed by 8 bases and the J gene end by 4 bases; junction bases not matched to a gene: 4. The CDR3: CASETGVETQYF. As DNA, the CDR3 is TGTGCCAGCGAAACAGGGGTAGAGACCCAGTACTTC.

This clonotype has a count of ten or more. The chain employs TRBV11-2 and TRBJ2-7; D unclear. The length of the CDR3 is 12 residues. V lost 5 bases, J lost 7 bases, and 12 bases lay in between. The germline V gene encodes CDR1 SGHAT and CDR2 FQNNGV. CDR3 coding DNA: TGTGCCAGCAGCCCGACCGTTAGGGAGCAGTACTTC. It yields the protein CASSPTVREQYF.

This rearrangement joins TRBV19 to TRBJ1-2; D remains ambiguous. The CDR3 contains 13 residues. The V gene lost 3 bases and the J gene lost 6 bases, with 11 bases spanning the gap. Germline V gene lookup returns CDR1 LNHDA and CDR2 SQIVND (reference sequence). CDR3 sequence (DNA): TGTGCCAGTAGTATCGGAGGGTTCGATGGCTACACCTTC. Translation: CASSIGGFDGYTF.

This clonotype was seen many times. The chain has TRBV18 and TRBJ2-3; 11 bases align to TRBD2. Per the germline V gene, CDR1 is KGHSH and CDR2 is LQKENI. The CDR3 sequence is 15 residues long. Trimming at V came to 2 bases and at J to 5 bases, leaving 3 bases not matched to a gene. CDR3 nucleotides: TGTGCCAGCTCACCAACTAGCGGGAGTAAAGATACGCAGTATTTT. This gives the protein CASSPTSGSKDTQYF.

On this clonotype itself: A much larger clone differs from this one at a single base, so this may be a read error. The conserved phenylalanine or tryptophan normally closing the CDR3 is absent here, so this likely arose from a read error. This chain joins TRBV5-6 and TRBJ2-1; 7 bases line up with TRBD2. Trimming took 3 bases from V and 8 from J; bases not matched to a gene: 8. Germline lookup yields CDR1 SGHDT and CDR2 YYEEEE. The CDR3 contains 14 residues. For the CDR3, the DNA is TGTGCCAGCAGCTGGGGGGGGAGGGCGCATGAGCAGTTCCTC. The encoded protein is CASSWGGRAHEQFL.

This clonotype came up many times. The chain uses TRBV2 and TRBJ1-1; 7 positions agree with TRBD1. V dropped 8 bases and J dropped 1; count of bases not matched to a gene: 4. Germline CDR1 SNHLY, CDR2 FYNNEI. This CDR3 spans 13 amino acids. CDR3 region: CASQYRGNTEAFF. For the CDR3, the DNA is TGTGCCAGCCAGTACAGGGGGAACACTGAAGCTTTCTTT.

There are many counts of this clonotype. The rearrangement joins TRBV7-2 to TRBJ1-2; 8 bases agree with TRBD1. Germline loops: CDR1 SGHTA, CDR2 FQGNSA. This CDR3 region has 15 residues. The trim removed 5 bases at V and 4 bases at J, leaving 9 bases unmatched. CDR3 protein: CASSPEQGTGYGYTF. In DNA, the CDR3 is TGTGCCAGCAGCCCCGAACAAGGGACAGGCTATGGCTACACCTTC.